A selection of T cell receptor beta chains follows, all from one sample in a study of T cells after yellow fever vaccination. MiXCR was run by TCRdb on the 5' RACE reads, yielding one entry per CDR3 protein. The repertoire holds about 130,000 distinct CDR3 sequences, with more than 7.5% as singletons. Sequenced material: CD8+ T cells sorted from PBMCs, taken on the day of the yellow fever booster vaccination. The receptors stem from a man aged 18 to 29 who received the YFV17D yellow fever vaccine. CDR3s include the opening cysteine and the closing phenylalanine or tryptophan. A D gene is named only where the DNA matches it firmly. A clone size is listed for some rows: how often the clone was seen (once, few, many), or a class if it is expanded.

j_call: TRBJ2-1; v_call: TRBV10-3; clone_size: few; d_call: .; cdr3_nt: TGTGCCATCAGTGAGTCCTGGGCCCCCTACAATGAGCAGTTCTTC; cdr3_aa: CAISESWAPYNEQFF
j_call: TRBJ2-2; v_call: TRBV10-3; clone_size: few; d_call: .; cdr3_nt: TGTGCCATCAGTGACCCTCTCGACAGGGTAGTAGGGGGAGGCACCGGGGAGCTGTTTTTT; cdr3_aa: CAISDPLDRVVGGGTGELFF
j_call: TRBJ2-5; v_call: TRBV28; clone_size: .; d_call: .; cdr3_nt: TGTGCCAGCAGTCCCCCCCCACGGGGATCATGGCAAGAGACCCAGTACTTC; cdr3_aa: CASSPPPRGSWQETQYF
j_call: TRBJ1-1; v_call: TRBV29-1; clone_size: few; d_call: TRBD1; cdr3_nt: TGCAGCGCCTGTACAGGGGCCTCGAACACTGAAGCTTTCTTT; cdr3_aa: CSACTGASNTEAFF
j_call: TRBJ2-7; v_call: TRBV30; clone_size: few; d_call: .; cdr3_nt: TGTGCCTGGAGCTCCCGCTACGAGCAGTACTTC; cdr3_aa: CAWSSRYEQYF
j_call: TRBJ2-3; v_call: TRBV2; clone_size: once; d_call: TRBD1; cdr3_nt: TGTGCCAGCAGTGATGATCCTGACAGGGGCACAGATACGCAGTATTTT; cdr3_aa: CASSDDPDRGTDTQYF
j_call: TRBJ1-6; v_call: TRBV13; clone_size: .; d_call: .; cdr3_nt: TGTGCCAGCAGCCTACAGAGATCCTATAATTCACCCCTCCACTTT; cdr3_aa: CASSLQRSYNSPLHF
j_call: TRBJ2-2; v_call: TRBV29-1; clone_size: .; d_call: .; cdr3_nt: TGCAGCGTTGAAGCAGGGACCGGGGAGCTGTTTTTT; cdr3_aa: CSVEAGTGELFF
j_call: TRBJ2-2; v_call: TRBV6-2/TRBV6-3; clone_size: few; d_call: .; cdr3_nt: TGTGCCAGCATGTCTTGGGTTCTTACCGGGGAGCTGTTTTTT; cdr3_aa: CASMSWVLTGELFF
j_call: TRBJ1-5; v_call: TRBV4-1; clone_size: few; d_call: .; cdr3_nt: TGCGCCAGCAGCCAAAGATGGGGAGAGAGTCAGCCCCAGCATTTT; cdr3_aa: CASSQRWGESQPQHF
j_call: TRBJ2-7; v_call: TRBV7-9; clone_size: few; d_call: .; cdr3_nt: TGTGCCAGTCAATATACAGGTCCCTACGAGCAGTACTTC; cdr3_aa: CASQYTGPYEQYF
j_call: TRBJ2-7; v_call: TRBV9; clone_size: .; d_call: TRBD2; cdr3_nt: TGTGCCAGCAGCCCAGATAGCGGGGGGTCGAGCTCCTACGAGCAGTACTTC; cdr3_aa: CASSPDSGGSSSYEQYF
j_call: TRBJ1-1; v_call: TRBV20-1; clone_size: few; d_call: .; cdr3_nt: TGCAGTGTGAATGTGGGCGCGAACACTGAAGCTTTCTTT; cdr3_aa: CSVNVGANTEAFF
j_call: TRBJ2-4; v_call: TRBV12-3/TRBV12-4; clone_size: .; d_call: .; cdr3_nt: TGTGCCAGCAGTGATTCCGTGAACATTCAGTACTTC; cdr3_aa: CASSDSVNIQYF
j_call: TRBJ2-7; v_call: TRBV7-9; clone_size: .; d_call: TRBD2; cdr3_nt: TGTGCCAGCAGCCTACCACTAGCGGGGGAGTCCTACGAGCAGTACTTC; cdr3_aa: CASSLPLAGESYEQYF
j_call: TRBJ1-5; v_call: TRBV4-3; clone_size: many; d_call: .; cdr3_nt: TGCGCCAGCAGCCAAAACCCACCACTCTATAGCAATCAGCCCCAGCATTTT; cdr3_aa: CASSQNPPLYSNQPQHF
j_call: TRBJ2-3; v_call: TRBV11-1; clone_size: few; d_call: TRBD2; cdr3_nt: TGTGCCAGCAGCAAGACTAGCGGGGGGGCCTCAGATACGCAGTATTTT; cdr3_aa: CASSKTSGGASDTQYF
j_call: TRBJ1-4; v_call: TRBV7-9; clone_size: many; d_call: .; cdr3_nt: TGTGCCAGCAGCTTTGGGACTAATGAAAAACTGTTTTTT; cdr3_aa: CASSFGTNEKLFF
j_call: TRBJ1-2; v_call: TRBV24-1; clone_size: few; d_call: TRBD1; cdr3_nt: TGTGCCACCAGTGATGCGGGACAGCAAAACTATGGCTACACCTTC; cdr3_aa: CATSDAGQQNYGYTF
j_call: TRBJ1-2; v_call: TRBV5-4; clone_size: few; d_call: .; cdr3_nt: TGTGCCAGCAGCTTGGTCCCGGGGGCGCCTGAGTATGGCTACACCTTC; cdr3_aa: CASSLVPGAPEYGYTF
j_call: TRBJ2-5; v_call: TRBV6-5; clone_size: .; d_call: .; cdr3_nt: TGTGCCAGCACCCGGGTTACAGGGAGGGGAGAGACCCAGTACTTC; cdr3_aa: CASTRVTGRGETQYF
j_call: TRBJ1-3; v_call: TRBV30; clone_size: .; d_call: TRBD1; cdr3_nt: TGTGCCCGAGACAGGGGCTCTGGAAACACCATATATTTT; cdr3_aa: CARDRGSGNTIYF
j_call: TRBJ1-6; v_call: TRBV9; clone_size: .; d_call: .; cdr3_nt: TGTGCCAGCAGCGCAGGAGGGTCACCCCTCCACTTT; cdr3_aa: CASSAGGSPLHF
j_call: TRBJ1-4; v_call: TRBV30; clone_size: .; d_call: .; cdr3_nt: TGTGCCTGGAGTCCTAAGATTACAACTAATGAAAAACTGTTTTTT; cdr3_aa: CAWSPKITTNEKLFF
j_call: TRBJ2-1; v_call: TRBV11-2; clone_size: many; d_call: TRBD1; cdr3_nt: TGTGCCAGCAGCCCCTGGGACAGGAGATCCTACAATGAGCAGTTCTTC; cdr3_aa: CASSPWDRRSYNEQFF
j_call: TRBJ2-5; v_call: TRBV9; clone_size: .; d_call: TRBD2; cdr3_nt: TGTGCCAGCAGCGTAGAAGGACTAGCGCAAGAGACCCAGTACTTC; cdr3_aa: CASSVEGLAQETQYF
j_call: TRBJ2-2; v_call: TRBV4-1; clone_size: .; d_call: .; cdr3_nt: TGCGCCAGCAGCCAGGGGTATCCGAACACCGGGGAGCTGTTTTTT; cdr3_aa: CASSQGYPNTGELFF
j_call: TRBJ2-3; v_call: TRBV7-3; clone_size: .; d_call: TRBD2; cdr3_nt: TGTGCCAGCAGCTTAGCCAGCGGGGGGACAGATACGCAGTATTTT; cdr3_aa: CASSLASGGTDTQYF
j_call: TRBJ2-1; v_call: TRBV9; clone_size: .; d_call: .; cdr3_nt: TGTGCCAGCAGCGTAGCGAGTGAGCAGTTCTTC; cdr3_aa: CASSVASEQFF
j_call: TRBJ2-5; v_call: TRBV7-6; clone_size: few; d_call: .; cdr3_nt: TGTGCCAGCAGCTTAGCGTTCGGGGTTGAGGAGACCCAGTACTTC; cdr3_aa: CASSLAFGVEETQYF
j_call: TRBJ2-5; v_call: TRBV29-1; clone_size: many; d_call: TRBD1; cdr3_nt: TGCAGCGCGAGGACAGGGCAAGAGACCCAGTACTTC; cdr3_aa: CSARTGQETQYF
j_call: TRBJ2-7; v_call: TRBV5-1; clone_size: .; d_call: .; cdr3_nt: TGCGCCAGCAGTCCCCGGGGGCCTCAGGGGTCCTACGAGCAGTACTTC; cdr3_aa: CASSPRGPQGSYEQYF
j_call: TRBJ2-5; v_call: TRBV5-4; clone_size: few; d_call: .; cdr3_nt: TGTGCCAGCACCCAACTAGGGGAACAAGAGACCCAGTACTTC; cdr3_aa: CASTQLGEQETQYF
j_call: TRBJ2-1; v_call: TRBV5-1; clone_size: .; d_call: TRBD1; cdr3_nt: TGCGCCAGCAGCGTGGACAGGGGGAATGAGCAGTTCTTC; cdr3_aa: CASSVDRGNEQFF
j_call: TRBJ1-1; v_call: TRBV20-1; clone_size: .; d_call: .; cdr3_nt: TGCAGTGCTAGGGGACGGGGGAACACTGAAGCTTTCTTT; cdr3_aa: CSARGRGNTEAFF
j_call: TRBJ1-4; v_call: TRBV19; clone_size: .; d_call: .; cdr3_nt: TGTGCCAGTAAGCGGGGAGGGGCGAAGGATGAAAAACTGTTTTTT; cdr3_aa: CASKRGGAKDEKLFF